These 8 T cell receptor beta chains share one sample of origin, sequenced in a study of CD8 T cells in Susac syndrome. Reverse transcription used roughly 0.45 to 1 ug RNA and random hexamers. TCRdb used MiXCR to reprocess the immunoSEQ multiplex PCR reads, holding one entry per CDR3 protein. The sample lists some 130,000 distinct CDR3 sequences; approximately 95% were seen once. The sequenced sample was CD8+ T cells from PBMCs. Receptors originate from a human donor with Susac syndrome.

The rearrangement links TRBV20-1 to TRBJ2-3; 7 nucleotides match TRBD2. Germline trimming cut 5 bases from V and 2 bases from J; bases unmatched to any gene: 7. Germline lookup yields CDR1 DFQATT and CDR2 SNEGSKA (reference sequence). CDR3 length: 14 amino acids. CDR3 DNA: TGCAGTGCTGGGCGGGAGCAGGACACAGATACGCAGTATTTT. Amino acids: CSAGREQDTDTQYF.

This chain connects TRBV20-1 to TRBJ1-4; D ambiguous. This CDR3 has 15 amino acids. Germline CDR1 is DFQATT and CDR2 is SNEGSKA (reference sequence). With 3 bases removed from V and 8 bases from J, the gap between germline ends came to 19 bases. Here the CDR3 reads CSARDKGSGKEKLFF. In nucleotides, the CDR3 is TGCAGTGCTAGGGATAAGGGTTCGGGAAAAGAAAAACTGTTTTTT.

V is TRBV12-3 or TRBV12-4 and J is TRBJ1-1; 7 bases align to TRBD1. With V trimmed by 6 bases and J by 0 bases, 4 bases remained unmatched. This CDR3 has 14 residues. The DNA of the CDR3 is TGTGCCAGCAGACTGACAGGGATGAACACTGAAGCTTTCTTT. Protein sequence: CASRLTGMNTEAFF.

This chain connects TRBV19 to TRBJ1-2; possible D gene TRBD1, 6 bases. Trimming pared 8 bases from V and 8 bases from J, leaving 12 bases between. The CDR3 has 11 residues. Germline CDR1 and CDR2: LNHDA and SQIVND (reference sequence). The CDR3 is CASRTGPGYTF. CDR3 sequence (DNA): TGTGCCAGTCGAACAGGGCCGGGCTACACCTTC. The whole variable domain, filled in from reference TRBV19 and TRBJ1-2, reads DGGITQSPKYLFRKEGQNVTLSCEQNLNHDAMYWYRQDPGQGLRLIYYSQIVNDFQKGDIAEGYSVSREKKESFPLTVTSAQKNPTAFYLCASRTGPGYTFGSGTRLTVV.

The chain carries TRBV6-2 or TRBV6-3 and TRBJ2-1; D unresolved. V lost 10 bases and J lost 5, with 12 bases in between. This CDR3 comprises 12 residues. CDR1 is MNHEY and CDR2 is SVGEGT in the germline V gene. CDR3 sequence (DNA): TGTGCCACTACGTCCTTACACAATGAGCAGTTCTTC. Translating it yields CATTSLHNEQFF.

Only one count was recorded for this clonotype. The chain links TRBV28 to TRBJ2-7, with D possibly TRBD2 on 6 matching bases. V lost 5 bases, J lost 3 bases, and 14 bases lay in between. The CDR3 runs to 14 residues. Germline loops: CDR1 MDHEN, CDR2 SYDVKM. CDR3 bases: TGTGCCAGCAGTACGGGAGACAGCCTCTACGAGCAGTACTTC. Residues: CASSTGDSLYEQYF. Full variable domain (outside the CDR3, taken from reference TRBV28 and TRBJ2-7): DVKVTQSSRYLVKRTGEKVFLECVQDMDHENMFWYRQDPGLGLRLIYFSYDVKMKEKGDIPEGYSVSREKKERFSLILESASTNQTSMYLCASSTGDSLYEQYFGPGTRLTVT.

V usage is TRBV29-1 and J usage is TRBJ1-2; D unclear. The CDR3 loop spans 12 amino acids. Germline V gene lookup returns CDR1 SQVTM and CDR2 ANQGSEA. The V end was cut by 1 base, the J end by 8 bases, with 11 bases between. CDR3 protein: CSVEGGQEGYTF. The CDR3, as DNA: TGCAGCGTTGAAGGCGGGCAGGAAGGCTACACCTTC.

This rearrangement joins TRBV12-3 or TRBV12-4 to TRBJ2-3; 7 nucleotides align to TRBD1. Unmatched junction bases numbered 9, after V lost 5 bases and J lost 1 base. CDR3 length equals 16 residues. The CDR3 sequence is CASSPNRGEGTDTQYF. Here the CDR3 DNA reads TGTGCCAGCAGTCCCAACAGGGGAGAGGGCACAGATACGCAGTATTTT.